This T cell receptor beta chain was sequenced in a study of control samples from healthy donors and cancer patients. The CDR3 sequence is 14 residues long. Germline assignment: CDR1 SGHDN and CDR2 FVKESK. V lost 3 bases, J lost 6 bases, and 15 bases lay in between. The method was immunoSEQ multiplex PCR; TCRdb's version includes in-frame clones alone and lacks a portion of them. The data hold more than 95,000 clones, with 92% observed a single time. The sequencing sample was made of PBMCs. This clonotype was sampled from a man older than 75 with head and neck cancer. The V call is TRBV14, the J call TRBJ2-7; no reliable D call. CDR3 bases: TGTGCCAGCAGCCACCTGAACCAACGATCCGAGCAGTACTTC. Its translation: CASSHLNQRSEQYF.